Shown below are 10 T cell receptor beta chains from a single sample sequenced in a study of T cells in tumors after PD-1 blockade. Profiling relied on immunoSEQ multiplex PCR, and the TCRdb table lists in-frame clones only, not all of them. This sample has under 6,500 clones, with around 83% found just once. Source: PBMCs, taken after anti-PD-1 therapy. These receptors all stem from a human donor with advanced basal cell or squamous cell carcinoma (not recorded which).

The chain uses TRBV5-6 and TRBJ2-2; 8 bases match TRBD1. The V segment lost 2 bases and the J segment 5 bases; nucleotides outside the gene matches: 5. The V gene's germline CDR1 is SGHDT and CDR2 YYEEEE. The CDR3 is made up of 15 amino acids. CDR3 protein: CASSFQDRETGELFF. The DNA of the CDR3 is TGTGCCAGCAGCTTTCAGGACAGGGAAACCGGGGAGCTGTTTTTT.

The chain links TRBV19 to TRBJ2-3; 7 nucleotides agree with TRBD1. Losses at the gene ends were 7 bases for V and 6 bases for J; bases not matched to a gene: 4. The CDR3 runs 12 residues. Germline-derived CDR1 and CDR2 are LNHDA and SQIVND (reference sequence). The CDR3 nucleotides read TGTGCCAGTACCCAGGGACAGGATACGCAGTATTTT. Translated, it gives CASTQGQDTQYF.

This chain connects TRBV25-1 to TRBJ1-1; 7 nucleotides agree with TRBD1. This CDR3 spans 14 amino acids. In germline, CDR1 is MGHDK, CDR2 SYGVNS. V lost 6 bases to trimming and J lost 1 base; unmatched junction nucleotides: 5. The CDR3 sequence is CASRETGWNTEAFF. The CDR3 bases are TGTGCCAGCAGGGAGACAGGGTGGAACACTGAAGCTTTCTTT. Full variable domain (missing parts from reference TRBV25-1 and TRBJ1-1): EADIYQTPRYLVIGTGKKITLECSQTMGHDKMYWYQQDPGMELHLIHYSYGVNSTEKGDLSSESTVSRIRTEHFPLTLESARPSHTSQYLCASRETGWNTEAFFGQGTRLTVV.

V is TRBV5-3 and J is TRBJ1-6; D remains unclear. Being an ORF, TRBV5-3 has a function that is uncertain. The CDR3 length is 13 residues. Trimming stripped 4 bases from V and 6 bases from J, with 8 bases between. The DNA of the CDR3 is TGTGCCAGAAGCGGATCCATTAATTCACCCCTCCACTTT. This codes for CARSGSINSPLHF.

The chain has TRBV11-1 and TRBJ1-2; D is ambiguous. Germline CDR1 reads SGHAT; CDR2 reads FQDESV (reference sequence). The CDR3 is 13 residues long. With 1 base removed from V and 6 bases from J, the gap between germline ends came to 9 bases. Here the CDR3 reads CASSLGPGDGYTF. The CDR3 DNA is TGTGCCAGCAGCTTAGGTCCTGGGGATGGCTACACCTTC.

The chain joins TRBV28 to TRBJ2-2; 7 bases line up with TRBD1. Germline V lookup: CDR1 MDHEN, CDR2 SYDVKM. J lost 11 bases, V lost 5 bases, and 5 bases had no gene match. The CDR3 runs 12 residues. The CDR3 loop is CASSPGTAELFF. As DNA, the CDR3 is TGTGCCAGCAGTCCCGGGACAGCCGAGCTGTTTTTT.

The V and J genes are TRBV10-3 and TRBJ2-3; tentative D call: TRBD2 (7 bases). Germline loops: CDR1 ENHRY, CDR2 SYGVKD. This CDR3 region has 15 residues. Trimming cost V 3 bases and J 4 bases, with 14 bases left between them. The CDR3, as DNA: TGTGCCATCAGTGATGGGGGGGGGCTATCAGATACGCAGTATTTT. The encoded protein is CAISDGGGLSDTQYF.

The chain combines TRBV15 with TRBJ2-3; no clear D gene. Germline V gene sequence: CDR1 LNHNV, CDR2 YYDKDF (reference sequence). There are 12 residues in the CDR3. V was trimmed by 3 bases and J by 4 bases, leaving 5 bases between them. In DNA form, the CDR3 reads TGTGCCACCAGCAGTCGGCCAGATACGCAGTATTTT. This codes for CATSSRPDTQYF.

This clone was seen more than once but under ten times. The CDR3 is CASSPDGSGAYGYTF. DNA of the CDR3: TGTGCCAGCAGCCCGGACGGTTCCGGGGCCTATGGCTACACCTTC. The chain joins TRBV7-2 to TRBJ1-2, with D possibly TRBD1 on 5 matching bases. This CDR3 region has 15 residues. Germline V CDR1 and CDR2: SGHTA, FQGNSA. Between the trimmed V and J ends, which lost 5 bases and 4 bases, there was a span of 17 bases.

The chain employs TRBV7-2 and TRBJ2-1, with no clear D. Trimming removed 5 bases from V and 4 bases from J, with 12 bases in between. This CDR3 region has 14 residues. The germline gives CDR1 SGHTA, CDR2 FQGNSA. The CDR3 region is CASSPVSRYNEQFF. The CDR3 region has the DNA TGTGCCAGCAGCCCTGTCTCGCGGTACAATGAGCAGTTCTTC.